This T cell receptor (beta chain) was sequenced during a study of cytomegalovirus exposure and HLA in healthy donors (dated by TCRdb to 2015 to 2018). Regarding the research as a whole: According to a later analysis, the 120 or so validation repertoires were produced on the same platform as the 680 or so repertoires of the first cohort. The aim of the study was to test whether cataloging public T cell receptors could identify signatures of past pathogen exposure. The study combined high-throughput TCR immunosequencing, statistical association of individual TCRs with disease status, and machine learning to predict cytomegalovirus infection status. A separate validation cohort of roughly 130 different subjects was used in addition to the roughly 620-subject first cohort.

Concerning this clone: No antigen is known for it. Nothing much larger sits one base from this clone, and base qualities are not available.

Overall study results and their limits: A later analysis found that TCRs clustered in the first cohort also tended to co-occur in the 95 to 150 validation repertoires, with 90% to 95% of cluster scores above 0. The authors suggested that the approach could potentially be generalized to other disease states and immunological phenotypes. While some public TCRs were present in many individuals, most TCR sequences turned up only very rarely across donors. Three of the identified cytomegalovirus-associated TCR beta chains were confirmed in vitro to be specific for cytomegalovirus antigens. A later analysis had no HLA typing for the validation cohort, so co-occurrence there was scored across all 120 or so repertoires. The study listed approximately 150 TCR beta chains as associated with cytomegalovirus. In both the original and validation cohorts, the classifier was reported to diagnose cytomegalovirus status with high specificity and sensitivity.

Donors formed part of the validation cohort, which comprised about 120 subjects and was distinct from the first cohort of 670 or so subjects. Library preparation employed the immunoSEQ multiplex PCR assay. The study's own analysis went as follows. A statistical classification framework was developed to diagnose cytomegalovirus status using the catalog of TCR beta chain sequences. Imported from immuneACCESS, the table was reduced by TCRdb to in-frame sequences with V and J called. These copies leave out some clones; in studies compared against another copy, an unresolved V gene accounts for under half, and the cause of the remainder is not known. Clone size and V and J calls were adopted from that table, with D and trimming inferred from the DNA. The sample yields 250,000 to 300,000 clones; approximately 83% were counted once. The ten largest clones take up 1% of the sample. CDR1 and CDR2 were assigned from the germline V gene (reference sequence) as MNHNY and SVGAGI. From its cysteine to its phenylalanine, the CDR3 spans 15 amino acids. Kept here is only the CDR3 DNA, which spans 45 bases and is read in frame from base 1. The V end loses 5 bases and the J end loses 4 bases, and a stretch of 14 bases separates them.

The source of this sequence is a woman younger than 30 in good health and CMV-seronegative. The chain joins TRBV6-6 to TRBJ2-2; the D region possibly corresponds to TRBD2 (6 bases align). Sample: PBMCs. The sequenced DNA: TGTGCCAGCAGTCCCGGGACTCTTTCCACCGGGGAGCTGTTTTTT. Translated, it reads CASSPGTLSTGELFF.